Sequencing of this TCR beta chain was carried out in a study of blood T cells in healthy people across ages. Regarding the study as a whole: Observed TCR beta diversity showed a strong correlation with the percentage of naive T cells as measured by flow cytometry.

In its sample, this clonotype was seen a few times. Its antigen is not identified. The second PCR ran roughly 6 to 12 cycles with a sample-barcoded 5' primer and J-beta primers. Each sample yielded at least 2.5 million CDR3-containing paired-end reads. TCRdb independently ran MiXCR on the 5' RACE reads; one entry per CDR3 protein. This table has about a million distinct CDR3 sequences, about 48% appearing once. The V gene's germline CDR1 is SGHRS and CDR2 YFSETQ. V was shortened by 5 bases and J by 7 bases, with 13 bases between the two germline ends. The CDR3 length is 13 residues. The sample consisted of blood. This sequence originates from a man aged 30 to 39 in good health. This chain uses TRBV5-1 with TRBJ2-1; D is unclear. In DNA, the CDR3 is TGCGCCAGCAGAGACGGGTACGAGAATGAGCAGTTCTTC. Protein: CASRDGYENEQFF.